The 23 T cell receptor beta chains presented below share a single source sample, sequenced in a study of long-term antiretroviral therapy in people with HIV (dated by TCRdb to 2022 to 2024). The immunoSEQ hsTCRB v3.0 assay was used at survey level resolution for TRB variable region sequencing. The immuneACCESS repertoire file appears here via TCRdb, limited to in-frame rearrangements. These files lack a portion of the clones; in checked studies, under half of the deficit traces to unresolved V genes, and the cause of the others is not known. In all, the sample holds about 12,000 clones, and about 83% of those were seen once. The ten most abundant clones make up 15% to 20% of the sample. Sequenced here: unsorted PBMCs, sampled 3.4 years after starting antiretroviral therapy. These receptors were obtained from a man aged 35 to 55 with HIV.

This chain joins TRBV11-2 and TRBJ2-2; D not resolved. Between the trimmed V and J ends, which lost 3 bases and 6 bases, there was a span of 2 bases. This CDR3 contains 11 residues. Germline V gives CDR1 SGHAT, CDR2 FQNNGV. In DNA form, the CDR3 reads TGTGCCAGCAGCTTCCCCGGGGAGCTGTTTTTT. Encoded protein: CASSFPGELFF. The full variable domain, with the rest looked up from reference TRBV11-2 and TRBJ2-2, is EAGVAQSPRYKIIEKRQSVAFWCNPISGHATLYWYQQILGQGPKLLIQFQNNGVVDDSQLPKDRFSAERLKGVDSTLKIQPAKLEDSAVYLCASSFPGELFFGEGSRLTVL.

This chain uses TRBV9 with TRBJ2-5, with 7 bases aligning to TRBD2. Per germline, CDR1 SGDLS and CDR2 YYNGEE. The CDR3 has 15 amino acids. Trimming cost V 0 bases and J 4 bases; bases outside gene matches: 6. CDR3 sequence (DNA): TGTGCCAGCAGCGTAGGGCTAGCGGCAGGAGAGACCCAGTACTTC. Its protein is CASSVGLAAGETQYF.

Here the CDR3 DNA reads TGTGCCAGCAGGAGCGGGAGGGCAAACACCGGGGAGCTGTTTTTT. Its translation: CASRSGRANTGELFF. This rearrangement joins TRBV9 to TRBJ2-2, with TRBD2 identical over 10 bases. V was pared by 5 bases and J by 2 bases, with 3 bases of the junction left unmatched. This CDR3 has 15 residues. Germline V gene sequence: CDR1 SGDLS, CDR2 YYNGEE.

The gene calls are TRBV4-3 and TRBJ2-1; D tentatively reads TRBD1 or TRBD2 (5 bases each). The CDR3 contains 14 residues. V was cut by 6 bases and J by 8 bases, with 17 bases left in between. The germline CDR1 and CDR2 sequences are LGHNA and YSLEER. In DNA form, the CDR3 reads TGCGCCAGCAGTCATGGGACCCTCGTGTATGAGCAGTTCTTC. Its translation is CASSHGTLVYEQFF.

This clone was recorded only once. The rearrangement joins TRBV9 to TRBJ2-7; no clear D. CDR3 size: 12 residues. V shed 0 bases and J shed 9 bases, with 10 bases lying between them. Germline-derived CDR1 and CDR2 are SGDLS and YYNGEE. The CDR3 spells CASSVGPGSQYF. The CDR3, as DNA: TGTGCCAGCAGCGTAGGTCCGGGCTCGCAGTACTTC.

With regard to this clone: The same CDR3 arises from other DNA sequences in this sample as well. The CDR3 region is CASSEYSLTDTQYF. The DNA of the CDR3 is TGTGCCAGCAGTGAATACAGTCTCACAGATACGCAGTATTTT. The chain combines TRBV25-1 with TRBJ2-3; D remains unclear. The CDR3 contains 14 residues. Trimming stripped 0 bases from V and 2 bases from J, with 6 bases between. Germline V CDR1 and CDR2: MGHDK, SYGVNS.

The genes are TRBV5-1 and TRBJ2-7, with TRBD2 matching over 10 bases. Looked up from germline, CDR1 is SGHRS and CDR2 is YFSETQ. The CDR3 has 16 residues. V lost 1 base to trimming and J lost 6 bases; unmatched junction nucleotides: 10. CDR3 residues: CASSLKGAGGPGEQYF. CDR3 DNA: TGCGCCAGCAGCTTGAAAGGAGCGGGAGGGCCGGGCGAGCAGTACTTC.

CDR3 residues: CASSYITGQDYEQYF. The CDR3 bases are TGCGCCAGCAGCTATATTACGGGACAGGACTACGAGCAGTACTTC. The chain is built from TRBV5-1 and TRBJ2-7, with 8 bases fitting TRBD1. After removal of 3 bases from V and 3 bases from J, the junction contained 8 bases not matched to a gene. The germline V gene encodes CDR1 SGHRS and CDR2 YFSETQ. The CDR3 loop spans 15 amino acids. Combining the CDR3 with reference TRBV5-1 and TRBJ2-7 gives the whole variable domain KAGVTQTPRYLIKTRGQQVTLSCSPISGHRSVSWYQQTPGQGLQFLFEYFSETQRNKGNFPGRFSGRQFSNSRSEMNVSTLELGDSALYLCASSYITGQDYEQYFGPGTRLTVT.

The chain links TRBV30 to TRBJ2-1; the match to TRBD2 covers 10 bases. V shed 4 bases, J shed 4 bases, and the junction held 13 bases outside the gene matches. Per germline, CDR1 GTSNPN and CDR2 SVGIG (reference sequence). CDR3 length: 17 amino acids. Here the CDR3 reads CAWTISATSGIYNEQFF. In DNA, the CDR3 is TGTGCCTGGACTATCTCCGCCACTAGCGGGATTTACAATGAGCAGTTCTTC.

The chain uses TRBV7-2 and TRBJ2-7, with D possibly being TRBD2 (6 bases). Per germline, CDR1 SGHTA and CDR2 FQGNSA. CDR3 size: 15 residues. Trimming took off 2 bases at V and 0 bases at J, with 11 bases between the two ends. Here the CDR3 DNA reads TGTGCCAGCAGCTTACGCGGGACCTCCTCCTACGAGCAGTACTTC. Translated, it gives CASSLRGTSSYEQYF.

As concerns this clone: The same CDR3 can be traced to other DNA sequences in this sample. J is TRBJ1-2 and V is TRBV11-2; maybe TRBD1 (6 bases). The length of the CDR3 is 12 residues. Trimming stripped 2 bases from V and 6 bases from J, with 7 bases between. The germline CDR1 and CDR2 sequences are SGHAT and FQNNGV. CDR3 DNA sequence: TGTGCCAGCAGCTTACAGGGGAATGGCTACACCTTC. Protein: CASSLQGNGYTF.

By share, this clone counts as large. The genes are TRBV29-1 and TRBJ2-1; 12 nucleotides line up with TRBD2. The CDR3 runs to 17 residues. Germline CDR1 and CDR2: SQVTM and ANQGSEA. Germline trimming cut 8 bases from V and 3 bases from J; bases unmatched to any gene: 14. The DNA of the CDR3 is TGCAGCTCGCGAGGGCTAGCGGGAGGGCGGGGCTACAATGAGCAGTTCTTC. Encoded protein: CSSRGLAGGRGYNEQFF.

DNA for the CDR3: TGTGCCAGTAGCCTCGACCCCGAGAGTCAGCCCCAGCATTTT. It yields the protein CASSLDPESQPQHF. This chain uses TRBV19 with TRBJ1-5; D gene ambiguous. This CDR3 spans 14 amino acids. Germline lookup yields CDR1 LNHDA and CDR2 SQIVND (reference sequence). V was cut by 6 bases and J by 6 bases, with 15 bases left in between.

The chain uses TRBV25-1 and TRBJ2-1; 9 bases map to TRBD2. The CDR3 is 16 residues long. V trimming: 4 bases; J trimming: 3 bases; junction bases outside the gene matches: 7. The germline gives CDR1 MGHDK, CDR2 SYGVNS. This CDR3 is CASSGVAGVVYNEQFF. The CDR3 bases are TGTGCCAGCAGTGGGGTAGCGGGAGTAGTCTACAATGAGCAGTTCTTC.

This clone was counted only a few times. V gene TRBV2 combines with J gene TRBJ2-7; the D is unclear. Germline CDR1 SNHLY, CDR2 FYNNEI. The CDR3 is made up of 14 amino acids. The V end was cut by 4 bases, the J end by 0 bases, with 10 bases between. CDR3 sequence reads: CASSGTSSSYEQYF. Here the CDR3 DNA reads TGTGCCAGCAGTGGCACCTCCAGCTCCTACGAGCAGTACTTC.

The chain carries TRBV4-2 and TRBJ2-5; the match to TRBD2 covers 11 bases. Per the germline V gene, CDR1 is LGHNA and CDR2 is YNFKEQ. J was trimmed by 5 bases and V by 4 bases; bases with no gene match: 9. The CDR3 extends over 16 amino acids. This chain's CDR3 is CASSRRLLAGGETQYF. CDR3 DNA: TGTGCCAGCAGCCGCCGGTTGCTAGCGGGAGGTGAGACCCAGTACTTC.

V and J are TRBV6-5 and TRBJ2-7; TRBD2 aligns across 7 bases. The length of the CDR3 is 14 residues. The V gene's germline CDR1 is MNHEY and CDR2 SVGAGI. Losses at the gene ends were 5 bases for V and 3 bases for J; bases not matched to a gene: 7. The chain's CDR3 is CASSLSGLLYEQYF. Written as DNA, the CDR3 is TGTGCCAGCAGTCTGTCGGGACTACTCTACGAGCAGTACTTC.

The chain has TRBV28 and TRBJ2-5; 7 nucleotides align to TRBD1. Germline values: CDR1 MDHEN, CDR2 SYDVKM. The CDR3 consists of 16 residues. V shed 4 bases, J shed 1 base, and the junction held 9 bases outside the gene matches. Written as DNA, the CDR3 is TGTGCCAGCAGTTCTAGGGGCAGGGGGTTCCAAGAGACCCAGTACTTC. Its protein product is CASSSRGRGFQETQYF.

The J gene is TRBJ2-5, the V gene TRBV15; 12 bases fit TRBD1. After removal of 5 bases from V and 7 bases from J, the junction contained 11 bases not matched to a gene. The CDR3 totals 16 residues. CDR1 and CDR2 from the germline V gene are LNHNV and YYDKDF (reference sequence). The chain's CDR3 is CATSGGTGGAYGTQYF. CDR3 DNA: TGTGCCACCAGCGGGGGGACAGGGGGCGCTTACGGGACCCAGTACTTC. Full variable domain (missing parts from reference TRBV15 and TRBJ2-5): DAMVIQNPRYQVTQFGKPVTLSCSQTLNHNVMYWYQQKSSQAPKLLFHYYDKDFNNEADTPDNFQSRRPNTSFCFLDIRSPGLGDTAMYLCATSGGTGGAYGTQYFGPGTRLLVL.

The V gene is TRBV4-3, the J gene TRBJ2-1, with 8 nucleotides matching TRBD1. The CDR3 has 14 amino acids. The V and J ends lost 4 bases and 7 bases, in that order; junction bases with no gene match: 6. Germline V gene lookup returns CDR1 LGHNA and CDR2 YSLEER. CDR3 region: CASSRDRGGNEQFF. DNA of the CDR3: TGCGCCAGCAGCCGAGACAGGGGTGGAAATGAGCAGTTCTTC.

The chain combines TRBV10-3 with TRBJ2-5, with 10 bases lining up with TRBD2. With V trimmed by 6 bases and J by 4 bases, 8 bases remained unmatched. This CDR3 has 15 amino acids. Germline lookup yields CDR1 ENHRY and CDR2 SYGVKD. The CDR3 loop is CAISKAGGEGETQYF. CDR3 nucleotide sequence: TGTGCCATCAGCAAAGCGGGAGGGGAGGGAGAGACCCAGTACTTC.

The V gene is TRBV5-1, the J gene TRBJ1-5; possibly TRBD1 for D (5 bases). Germline values: CDR1 SGHRS, CDR2 YFSETQ. The CDR3 sequence is 15 residues long. Trimming shortened V by 4 bases and J by 2 bases, and 13 bases separated the two germline ends. The CDR3 DNA sequence: TGCGCCAGCAGCCCAGGAGGCAGGGGCAATCAGCCCCAGCATTTT. Residues: CASSPGGRGNQPQHF.

The chain employs TRBV2 and TRBJ1-5, with D perhaps TRBD1 (5 bases). The length of the CDR3 is 16 residues. CDR1 is SNHLY and CDR2 is FYNNEI in the germline V gene. V lost 6 bases and J 2 bases, leaving 17 bases between the germline ends. The CDR3 reads CASRGGGLAGNQPQHF. The CDR3 DNA is TGTGCCAGCAGGGGGGGAGGGTTGGCGGGCAATCAGCCCCAGCATTTT.